The 3 T cell receptor beta chains in this list originate from one sample, sequenced in a study of blood T cell repertoires in COVID-19. Assay used: immunoSEQ multiplex PCR; TCRdb lists only in-frame clones, some missing. The sample carries approximately 280,000 clones, about four fifths recorded once. The sequencing sample was made of PBMCs or T cells enriched from blood (not recorded which). The receptors originated from a man in his forties or fifties who had been exposed to COVID-19.

The chain recombines TRBV9 with TRBJ1-1, with D maybe TRBD1 (5 bases). CDR3 length: 17 amino acids. Per the germline V gene, CDR1 is SGDLS and CDR2 is YYNGEE. V dropped 0 bases and J dropped 4 bases, with 19 bases sitting between them. CDR3 protein: CASSVGFVGGSGTEAFF. The CDR3 bases are TGTGCCAGCAGCGTAGGATTCGTCGGGGGGTCGGGCACTGAAGCTTTCTTT.

The chain joins TRBV2 to TRBJ1-1; the match to TRBD1 covers 7 bases. In germline, CDR1 is SNHLY, CDR2 FYNNEI. J lost 8 bases, V lost 6 bases, and 9 bases had no gene match. CDR3 length equals 13 residues. The CDR3 DNA sequence: TGTGCCAGCAGGATTTCGGGACAGCTAGAAGCTTTCTTT. Protein sequence: CASRISGQLEAFF.

This chain uses TRBV5-1 with TRBJ2-2; no definite D call. Deletions cut 9 bases from V and 0 bases from J, with 9 bases between. CDR1 SGHRS and CDR2 YFSETQ come from the germline V gene. The CDR3 has 13 amino acids. The CDR3 here is CATQYTNTGELFF. In DNA form, the CDR3 reads TGCGCCACCCAATACACGAACACCGGGGAGCTGTTTTTT.